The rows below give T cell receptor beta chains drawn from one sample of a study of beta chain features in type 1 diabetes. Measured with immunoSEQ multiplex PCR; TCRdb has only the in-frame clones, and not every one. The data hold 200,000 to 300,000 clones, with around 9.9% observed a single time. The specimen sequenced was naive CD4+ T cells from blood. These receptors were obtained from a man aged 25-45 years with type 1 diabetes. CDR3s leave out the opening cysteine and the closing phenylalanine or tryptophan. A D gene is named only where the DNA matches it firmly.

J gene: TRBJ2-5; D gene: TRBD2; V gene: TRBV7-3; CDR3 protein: ASSRGLAGVQETQY
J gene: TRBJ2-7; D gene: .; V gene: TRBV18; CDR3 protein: ASSPPIASAYEQY
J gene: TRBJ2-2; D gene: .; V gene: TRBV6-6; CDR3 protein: ATQAGSNTGELF
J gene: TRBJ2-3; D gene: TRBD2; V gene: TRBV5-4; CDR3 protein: ASSLSPLAGTDTQY
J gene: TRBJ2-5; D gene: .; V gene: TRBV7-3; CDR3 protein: ASSLFAGPETQY
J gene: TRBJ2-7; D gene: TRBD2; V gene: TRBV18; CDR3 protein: ASSRDGGTSYEQY
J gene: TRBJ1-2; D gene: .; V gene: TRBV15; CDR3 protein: ATSRDLTNYGYT
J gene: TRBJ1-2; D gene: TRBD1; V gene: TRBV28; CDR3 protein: ASSTGSRTGGSYGYT
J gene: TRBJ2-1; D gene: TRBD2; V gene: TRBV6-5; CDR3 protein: ASSIAGSNEQF
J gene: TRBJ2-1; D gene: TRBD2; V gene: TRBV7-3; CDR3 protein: ASSLGLAGNEQF
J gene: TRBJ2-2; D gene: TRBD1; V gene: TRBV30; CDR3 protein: ACQTGGGLTGELF
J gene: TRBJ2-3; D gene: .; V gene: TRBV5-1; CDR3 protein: ASSLGGAGDTQY
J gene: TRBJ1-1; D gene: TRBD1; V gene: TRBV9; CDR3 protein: ASSVGTGNTEAF
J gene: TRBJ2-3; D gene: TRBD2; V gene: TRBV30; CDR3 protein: AFSAGGPWDTQY
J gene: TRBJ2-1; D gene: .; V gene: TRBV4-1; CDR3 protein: ASSQESIRRGNEQF
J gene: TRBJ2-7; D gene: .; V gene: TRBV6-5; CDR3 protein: ASSPRGPNYEQY
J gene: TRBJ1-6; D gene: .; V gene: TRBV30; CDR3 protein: AWSWGPSGSPLH